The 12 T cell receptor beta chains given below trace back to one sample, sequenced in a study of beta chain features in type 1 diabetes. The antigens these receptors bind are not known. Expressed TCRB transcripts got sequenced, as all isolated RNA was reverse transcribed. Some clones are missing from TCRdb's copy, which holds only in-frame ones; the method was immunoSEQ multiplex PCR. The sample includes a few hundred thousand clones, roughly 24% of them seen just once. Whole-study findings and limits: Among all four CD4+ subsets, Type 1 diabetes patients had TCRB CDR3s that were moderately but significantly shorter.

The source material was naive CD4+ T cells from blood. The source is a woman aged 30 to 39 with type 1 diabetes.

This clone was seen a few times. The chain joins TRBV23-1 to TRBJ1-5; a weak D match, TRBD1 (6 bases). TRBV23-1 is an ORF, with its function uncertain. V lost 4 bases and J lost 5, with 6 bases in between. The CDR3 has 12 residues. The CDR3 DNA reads TGCGCCAGCAGTCCAGGGGATCAGCCCCAGCATTTT. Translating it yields CASSPGDQPQHF.

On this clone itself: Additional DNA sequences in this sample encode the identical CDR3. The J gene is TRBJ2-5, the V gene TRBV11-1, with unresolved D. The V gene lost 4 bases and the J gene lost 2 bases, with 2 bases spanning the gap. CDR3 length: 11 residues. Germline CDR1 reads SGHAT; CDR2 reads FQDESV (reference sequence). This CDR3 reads CASSSQETQYF. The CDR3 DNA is TGTGCCAGCAGCTCTCAAGAGACCCAGTACTTC.

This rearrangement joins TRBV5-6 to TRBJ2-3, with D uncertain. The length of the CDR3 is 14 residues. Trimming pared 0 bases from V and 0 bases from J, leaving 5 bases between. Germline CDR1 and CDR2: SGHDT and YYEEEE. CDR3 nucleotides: TGTGCCAGCAGCTTGGCGTTTAGCACAGATACGCAGTATTTT. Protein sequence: CASSLAFSTDTQYF.

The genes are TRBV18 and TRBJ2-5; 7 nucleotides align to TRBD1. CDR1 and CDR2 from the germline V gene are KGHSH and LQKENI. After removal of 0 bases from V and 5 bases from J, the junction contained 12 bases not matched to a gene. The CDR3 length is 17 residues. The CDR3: CASSPPGYTGAWETQYF. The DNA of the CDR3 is TGTGCCAGCTCACCACCTGGCTATACAGGGGCCTGGGAGACCCAGTACTTC. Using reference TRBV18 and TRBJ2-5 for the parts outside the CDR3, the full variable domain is NAGVMQNPRHLVRRRGQEARLRCSPMKGHSHVYWYRQLPEEGLKFMVYLQKENIIDESGMPKERFSAEFPKEGPSILRIQQVVRGDSAAYFCASSPPGYTGAWETQYFGPGTRLLVL.

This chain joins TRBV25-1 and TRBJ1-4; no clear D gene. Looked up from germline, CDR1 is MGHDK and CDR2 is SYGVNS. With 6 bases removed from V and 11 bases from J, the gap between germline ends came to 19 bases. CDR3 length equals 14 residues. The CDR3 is CASSIKQQREKLFF. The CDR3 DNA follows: TGTGCCAGCAGCATAAAACAACAACGGGAGAAACTGTTTTTT.

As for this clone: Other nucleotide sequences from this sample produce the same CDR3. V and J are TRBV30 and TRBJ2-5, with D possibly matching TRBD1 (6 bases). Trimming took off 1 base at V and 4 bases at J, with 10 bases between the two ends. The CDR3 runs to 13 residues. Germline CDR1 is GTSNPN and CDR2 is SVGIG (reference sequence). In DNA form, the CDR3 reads TGTGCCTGGAGTGCTACAGGGCCAGAGACCCAGTACTTC. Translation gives CAWSATGPETQYF. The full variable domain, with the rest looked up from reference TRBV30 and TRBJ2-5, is SQTIHQWPATLVQPVGSPLSLECTVEGTSNPNLYWYRQAAGRGLQLLFYSVGIGQISSEVPQNLSASRPQDRQFILSSKKLLLSDSGFYLCAWSATGPETQYFGPGTRLLVL.

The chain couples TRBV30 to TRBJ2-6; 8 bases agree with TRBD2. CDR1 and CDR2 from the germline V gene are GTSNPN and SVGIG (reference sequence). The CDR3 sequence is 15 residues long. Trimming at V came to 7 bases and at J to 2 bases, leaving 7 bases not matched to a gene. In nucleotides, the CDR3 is TGTGCCTTCTCTCGGGGGGGAACTGGGGCCAACGTCCTGACTTTC. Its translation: CAFSRGGTGANVLTF.

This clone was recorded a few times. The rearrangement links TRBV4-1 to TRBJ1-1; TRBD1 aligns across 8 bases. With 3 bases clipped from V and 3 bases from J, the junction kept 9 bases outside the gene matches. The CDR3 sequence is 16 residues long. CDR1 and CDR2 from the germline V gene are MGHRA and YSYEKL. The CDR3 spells CASSQGADRAYTEAFF. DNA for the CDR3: TGCGCCAGCAGCCAGGGAGCGGACAGGGCCTACACTGAAGCTTTCTTT.

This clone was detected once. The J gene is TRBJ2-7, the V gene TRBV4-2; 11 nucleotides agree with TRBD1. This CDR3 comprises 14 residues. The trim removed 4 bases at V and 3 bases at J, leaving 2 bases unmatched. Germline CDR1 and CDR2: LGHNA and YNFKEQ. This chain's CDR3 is CASSRDRGIYEQYF. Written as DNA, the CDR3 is TGTGCCAGCAGCCGGGACAGGGGGATCTACGAGCAGTACTTC.

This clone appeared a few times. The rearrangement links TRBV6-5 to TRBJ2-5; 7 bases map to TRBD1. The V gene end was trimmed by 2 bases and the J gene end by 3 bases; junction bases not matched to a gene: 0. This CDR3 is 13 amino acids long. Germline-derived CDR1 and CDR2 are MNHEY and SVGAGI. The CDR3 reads CASSYDREETQYF. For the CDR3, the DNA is TGTGCCAGCAGTTACGACAGGGAAGAGACCCAGTACTTC.

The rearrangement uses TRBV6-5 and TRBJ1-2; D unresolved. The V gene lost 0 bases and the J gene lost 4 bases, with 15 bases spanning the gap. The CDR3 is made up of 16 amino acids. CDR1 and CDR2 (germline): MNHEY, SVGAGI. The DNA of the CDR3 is TGTGCCAGCAGTTACTCGTCACCCGGAGTTATCTATGGCTACACCTTC. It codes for CASSYSSPGVIYGYTF.

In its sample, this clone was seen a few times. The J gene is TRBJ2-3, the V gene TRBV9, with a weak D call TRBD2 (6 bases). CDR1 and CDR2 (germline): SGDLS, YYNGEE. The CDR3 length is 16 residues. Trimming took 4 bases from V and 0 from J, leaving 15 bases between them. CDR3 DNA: TGTGCCAGCAGCCCTCGGGACTCACCTAGCACAGATACGCAGTATTTT. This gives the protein CASSPRDSPSTDTQYF. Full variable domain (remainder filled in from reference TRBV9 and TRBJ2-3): DSGVTQTPKHLITATGQRVTLRCSPRSGDLSVYWYQQSLDQGLQFLIQYYNGEERAKGNILERFSAQQFPDLHSELNLSSLELGDSALYFCASSPRDSPSTDTQYFGPGTRLTVL.